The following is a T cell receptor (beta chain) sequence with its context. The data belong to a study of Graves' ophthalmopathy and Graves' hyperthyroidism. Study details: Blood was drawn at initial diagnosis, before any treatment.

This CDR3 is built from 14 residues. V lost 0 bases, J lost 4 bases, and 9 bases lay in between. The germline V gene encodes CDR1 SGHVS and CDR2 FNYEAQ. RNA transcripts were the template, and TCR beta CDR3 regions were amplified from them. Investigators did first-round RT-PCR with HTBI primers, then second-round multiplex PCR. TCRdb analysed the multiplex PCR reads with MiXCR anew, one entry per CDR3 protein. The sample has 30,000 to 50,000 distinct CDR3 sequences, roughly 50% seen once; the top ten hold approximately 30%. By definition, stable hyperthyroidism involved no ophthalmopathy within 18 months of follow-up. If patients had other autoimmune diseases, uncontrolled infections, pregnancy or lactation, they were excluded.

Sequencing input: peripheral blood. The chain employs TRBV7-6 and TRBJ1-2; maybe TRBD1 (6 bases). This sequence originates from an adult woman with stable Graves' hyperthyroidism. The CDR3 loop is CASSLATGFYGYTF. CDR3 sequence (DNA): TGTGCCAGCAGCTTAGCCACAGGGTTCTATGGCTACACCTTC.